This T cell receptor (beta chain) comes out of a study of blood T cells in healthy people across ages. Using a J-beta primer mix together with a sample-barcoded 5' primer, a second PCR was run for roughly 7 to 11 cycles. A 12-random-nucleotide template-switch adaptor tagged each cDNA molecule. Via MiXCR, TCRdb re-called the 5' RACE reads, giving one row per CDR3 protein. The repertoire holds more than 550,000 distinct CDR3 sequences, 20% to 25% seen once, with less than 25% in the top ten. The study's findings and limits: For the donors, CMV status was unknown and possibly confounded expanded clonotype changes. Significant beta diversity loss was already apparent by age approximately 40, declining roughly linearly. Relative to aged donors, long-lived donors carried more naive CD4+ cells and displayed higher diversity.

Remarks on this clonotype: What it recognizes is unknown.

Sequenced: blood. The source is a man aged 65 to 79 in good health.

CDR3 residues: CASSLGGSGGYEQFF. The CDR3 bases are TGTGCCAGCAGCTTGGGGGGTAGCGGGGGATATGAGCAGTTCTTC. The V call is TRBV5-4, the J call TRBJ2-1; 9 bases match TRBD2. V lost 0 bases to trimming and J lost 8 bases; unmatched junction nucleotides: 6. CDR1 SGHNT and CDR2 YYREEE come from the germline V gene (reference sequence). This CDR3 comprises 15 residues.